The entry below describes one TCR beta chain. The data originate from a study of blood T cell repertoires in COVID-19. Background on the study: Material from acute and convalescent COVID-19 was sourced from the United States, Italy and Spain. The cDNA or gDNA used as material had been derived from T cells, B-cell-depleted T cells, or PBMCs.

Original analysis: Nucleated cell counts were estimated from reference gene primer amplification. Profiled with immunoSEQ multiplex PCR; TCRdb holds only in-frame clones, not every one. That table furnishes V, J and clone size, whereas the DNA furnished D and trimming. Of about 410,000 clones listed, 70% to 90% were seen once; the top ten hold almost 1.5%. V was shortened by 2 bases and J by 4 bases, with 6 bases between the two germline ends. From germline, CDR1 is MNHEY and CDR2 SVGAGI. CDR3 length: 13 amino acids. The receptor comes from a woman in her twenties or thirties with active or convalescent COVID-19. This chain links TRBV6-5 with TRBJ2-4, with a tentative D call TRBD1 (6 bases). The sequenced material came from peripheral blood. This chain's CDR3 is CASSYGQKNIQYF. In DNA form, the CDR3 reads TGTGCCAGCAGTTACGGACAGAAAAACATTCAGTACTTC.